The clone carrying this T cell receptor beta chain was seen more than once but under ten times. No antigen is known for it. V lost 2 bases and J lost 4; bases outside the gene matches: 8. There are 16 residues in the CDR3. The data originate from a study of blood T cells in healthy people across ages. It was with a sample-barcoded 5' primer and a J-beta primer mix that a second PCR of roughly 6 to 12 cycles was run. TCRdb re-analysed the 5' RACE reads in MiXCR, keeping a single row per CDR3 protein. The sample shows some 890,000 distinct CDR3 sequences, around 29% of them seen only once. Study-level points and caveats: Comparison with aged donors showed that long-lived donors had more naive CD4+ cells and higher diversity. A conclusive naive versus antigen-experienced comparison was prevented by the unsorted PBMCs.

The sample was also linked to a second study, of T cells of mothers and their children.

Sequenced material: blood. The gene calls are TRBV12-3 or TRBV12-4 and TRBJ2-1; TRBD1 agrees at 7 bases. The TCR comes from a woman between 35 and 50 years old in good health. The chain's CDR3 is CASSLQGRGQYNEQFF. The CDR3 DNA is TGTGCCAGCAGTTTACAGGGTAGGGGGCAATACAATGAGCAGTTCTTC.